This passage covers 2 T cell receptor beta chains from one sample sequenced in a study of Ad26.COV2.S vaccination and SARS-CoV-2 variants (dated by TCRdb to about 2021). In the paper's terms, the treatment or condition label means: some 19 received Ad26.COV2.S at low or high dose, single or two shots; about 5 received placebo; per-sample allocation not given. For vaccine and placebo recipients, repertoires were sequenced using samples collected on day 63 after the first injection. Library method: the immunoSEQ multiplex PCR assay. Not all clones reach the TCRdb copy of this immuneACCESS table, which keeps in-frame sequences only. Checked studies attribute under half of the gap to unresolved V genes and leave the rest unexplained. Within this sample are under 550,000 clones, with roughly 90% of them counted one time only. Approximately 12% of the sample goes to the ten largest clones. The sequences come from peripheral blood, collected in a trial of Ad26.COV2.S vaccine versus placebo. Receptor source: a person aged 18-65 years who received the Ad26.COV2.S COVID-19 vaccine or a placebo.

The chain carries TRBV4-3 and TRBJ2-7; TRBD2 agrees at 8 bases. Germline values: CDR1 LGHNA, CDR2 YSLEER. The CDR3 length is 16 residues. The V gene end was trimmed by 3 bases and the J gene end by 2 bases; junction bases not matched to a gene: 9. CDR3 sequence reads: CASSQDRGLAPYEQYF. For the CDR3, the DNA is TGCGCCAGCAGCCAGGACCGAGGACTAGCTCCCTACGAGCAGTACTTC.

V and J are TRBV28 and TRBJ2-1; possibly TRBD1 or TRBD2 for D (5 bases each). CDR3 length: 14 amino acids. V lost 5 bases and J 9 bases, leaving 17 bases between the germline ends. Per the germline V gene, CDR1 is MDHEN and CDR2 is SYDVKM. The CDR3 sequence is CASSLSGAGSEQFF. The CDR3 DNA sequence: TGTGCCAGCAGTCTCTCCGGGGCAGGGAGTGAGCAGTTCTTC. The full variable domain, with the rest looked up from reference TRBV28 and TRBJ2-1, is DVKVTQSSRYLVKRTGEKVFLECVQDMDHENMFWYRQDPGLGLRLIYFSYDVKMKEKGDIPEGYSVSREKKERFSLILESASTNQTSMYLCASSLSGAGSEQFFGPGTRLTVL.